This T cell receptor beta chain was identified during a study of cytomegalovirus exposure and HLA in healthy donors. Study at large: Inside one of the first data releases sat about 91 million unique TCRs taken from HLA-typed donors.

Study-level findings and limits: Most subjects' HLA-A and HLA-B alleles were reportedly predicted from TCR beta sequences.

This clone was counted only a few times. No antigen is known for it. Researchers ran the PCR with 60 Vbeta and 13 Jbeta primers. Method: immunoSEQ multiplex PCR; TCRdb's copy keeps in-frame clones and lacks some. The repertoire holds 120,000 to 150,000 clones, with approximately 80% as singletons. CDR1 and CDR2 (germline): LGHNA, YNFKEQ. Trimming cost V 3 bases and J 3 bases; bases outside gene matches: 7. The CDR3 loop spans 16 amino acids. The sequence derives from a woman aged 40-49 years in good health and CMV-seropositive. Sequenced input: PBMCs. V is TRBV4-2 and J is TRBJ1-5, with 8 bases fitting TRBD1. Written as DNA, the CDR3 is TGTGCCAGCAGCCAGGCCGACAGGGGACCCAATCAGCCCCAGCATTTT. Translated, it gives CASSQADRGPNQPQHF.